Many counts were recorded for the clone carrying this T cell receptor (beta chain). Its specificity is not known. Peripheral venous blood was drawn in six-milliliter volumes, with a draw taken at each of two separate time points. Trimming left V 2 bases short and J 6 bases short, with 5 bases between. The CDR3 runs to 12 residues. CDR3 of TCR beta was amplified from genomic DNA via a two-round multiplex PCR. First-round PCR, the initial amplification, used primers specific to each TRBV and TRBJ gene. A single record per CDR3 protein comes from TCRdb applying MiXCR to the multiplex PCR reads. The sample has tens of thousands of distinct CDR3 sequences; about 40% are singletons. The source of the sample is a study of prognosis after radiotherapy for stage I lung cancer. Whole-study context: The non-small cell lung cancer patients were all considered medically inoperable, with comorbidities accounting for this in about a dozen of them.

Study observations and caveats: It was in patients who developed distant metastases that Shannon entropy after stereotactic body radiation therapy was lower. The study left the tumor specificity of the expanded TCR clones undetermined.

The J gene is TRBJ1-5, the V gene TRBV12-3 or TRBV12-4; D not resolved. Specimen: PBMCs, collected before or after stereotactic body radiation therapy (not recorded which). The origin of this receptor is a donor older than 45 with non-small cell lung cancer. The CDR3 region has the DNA TGTGCCAGCAGTTTACGACGTCAGCCCCAGCATTTT. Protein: CASSLRRQPQHF.